This paragraph reports one TCR beta chain. V was clipped by 2 bases and J by 3 bases, with 11 bases between them. The CDR3 is 14 residues long. Germline-derived CDR1 and CDR2 are SNHLY and FYNNEI. Profiling relied on immunoSEQ multiplex PCR, and the TCRdb table lists in-frame clones only, not all of them. This table has just under 40,000 clones, more than 75% appearing once. These data originate in a study of chemoradiotherapy in HPV16-positive cancers. Sequencing used blood, obtained from a patient who underwent chemoradiotherapy. This receptor was identified in a human donor with HPV-associated anogenital cancer. The chain uses TRBV2 and TRBJ2-7; D may be TRBD2 (6 bases). CDR3 in amino acids: CASSERTGVYEQYF. CDR3 DNA sequence: TGTGCCAGCAGTGAAAGGACGGGAGTCTACGAGCAGTACTTC.